Listed here are 27 T cell receptor beta chains from one sample, sequenced in a study of OX40 agonist ivuxolimab in advanced cancers. The library was obtained by the immunoSEQ multiplex PCR assay. The clones in this table, taken by TCRdb from immuneACCESS, are in-frame only. Not every clone is retained; where verified, under half of the shortfall comes from an unresolved V gene, and the cause of the rest is unknown. In all, the sample holds some 75,000 clones, and less than 90% of those were seen once. Roughly 2.1% of the sample comes from the top ten. Specimen: CD4+ or CD8+ T cells sorted from blood, collected in a trial of the OX40 agonist ivuxolimab. The receptors were gathered from an adult with an advanced solid tumor such as melanoma, head and neck, liver or kidney cancer.

The V call is TRBV4-2, the J call TRBJ2-1; 10 positions match TRBD1. J was trimmed by 6 bases and V by 0 bases; bases with no gene match: 2. This CDR3 contains 15 residues. The germline CDR1 and CDR2 sequences are LGHNA and YNFKEQ. As DNA, the CDR3 is TGTGCCAGCAGCCAAGACCGGGACAGGGGCAATGAGCAGTTCTTC. Translated: CASSQDRDRGNEQFF.

The chain joins TRBV7-2 to TRBJ2-3; TRBD2 matches 10 bases. Per germline, CDR1 SGHTA and CDR2 FQGNSA. This CDR3 comprises 14 residues. The trim removed 5 bases at V and 4 bases at J, leaving 3 bases unmatched. CDR3 coding DNA: TGTGCCAGCAGCACTAGCGGGAATGCAGATACGCAGTATTTT. It specifies CASSTSGNADTQYF.

This rearrangement joins TRBV28 to TRBJ1-2; D possibly corresponds to TRBD1 (5 bases). The germline V and J ends were trimmed by 6 bases and 3 bases, with 11 bases remaining between them. There are 13 residues in the CDR3. The V gene's germline CDR1 is MDHEN and CDR2 SYDVKM. As DNA, the CDR3 is TGTGCCAGCAGGTCGGGGGGTTACTATGGCTACACCTTC. Its protein is CASRSGGYYGYTF.

The V call is TRBV2, the J call TRBJ1-5; TRBD1 matches 8 bases. V shed 5 bases, J shed 0 bases, and the junction held 3 bases outside the gene matches. The CDR3 is made up of 15 amino acids. Germline V gene lookup returns CDR1 SNHLY and CDR2 FYNNEI. CDR3 in DNA: TGTGCCAGCAGTTTCACAGGGGGTAGCAATCAGCCCCAGCATTTT. Translation gives CASSFTGGSNQPQHF.

The gene calls are TRBV13 and TRBJ2-3, with 7 bases aligning to TRBD1. V dropped 2 bases and J dropped 9; count of bases not matched to a gene: 8. The CDR3 has 14 residues. CDR1 is PRHDT and CDR2 is FYEKMQ in the germline V gene (reference sequence). Written as DNA, the CDR3 is TGTGCCAGCAGCTTACCTGTGACAGGGCAAACGCAGTATTTT. As protein: CASSLPVTGQTQYF.

The V and J genes are TRBV30 and TRBJ2-1, with D possibly TRBD2 on 5 matching bases. The CDR3 covers 13 residues. Between the trimmed V and J ends, which lost 2 bases and 4 bases, there was a span of 9 bases. CDR1 GTSNPN and CDR2 SVGIG come from the germline V gene (reference sequence). This CDR3 reads CAWSRGLYNEQFF. For the CDR3, the DNA is TGTGCCTGGAGTCGGGGTCTGTACAATGAGCAGTTCTTC.

The chain combines TRBV6-5 with TRBJ1-1; D remains unclear. The CDR3 contains 13 residues. Trimming removed 3 bases from V and 2 bases from J, with 7 bases in between. Germline V gene data show CDR1 as MNHEY and CDR2 as SVGAGI. CDR3 in DNA: TGTGCCAGCAGTTATCTGGCTAACACTGAAGCTTTCTTT. Translating it yields CASSYLANTEAFF.

The chain recombines TRBV7-2 with TRBJ2-6; D possibly matches TRBD1 or TRBD2 (5 bases each). The ends were cut back, 4 bases at V and 0 bases at J, with 10 bases in the middle. CDR3 size: 16 residues. Germline V gene sequence: CDR1 SGHTA, CDR2 FQGNSA. The chain's CDR3 is CASSSGRISGANVLTF. CDR3 nucleotide sequence: TGTGCCAGCAGCTCGGGACGGATCTCTGGGGCCAACGTCCTGACTTTC.

The chain combines TRBV6-5 with TRBJ2-7; 9 bases map to TRBD2. V dropped 5 bases and J dropped 6; count of bases not matched to a gene: 11. The CDR3 contains 15 residues. Per germline, CDR1 MNHEY and CDR2 SVGAGI. This CDR3 is CASSLRGRGGLEQYF. The CDR3 region has the DNA TGTGCCAGCAGTCTTCGTGGGCGGGGGGGTCTCGAGCAGTACTTC.

There are a few counts of this clone. This chain links TRBV5-1 with TRBJ2-5; 9 bases map to TRBD1. The CDR3 is 14 amino acids. The V gene's germline CDR1 is SGHRS and CDR2 YFSETQ. V was clipped by 8 bases and J by 5 bases; unmatched bases: 10. CDR3 sequence: CASTPGTGWETQYF. The CDR3 DNA is TGCGCCAGTACTCCCGGGACAGGGTGGGAGACCCAGTACTTC.

The chain carries TRBV4-3 and TRBJ2-3; 8 bases map to TRBD1. Germline V gene lookup returns CDR1 LGHNA and CDR2 YSLEER. J gave up 5 bases and V 1 base, and 5 bases lay outside the gene matches. The CDR3 has 15 amino acids. This CDR3 is CASSQGTGTGDTQYF. The CDR3 DNA follows: TGCGCCAGCAGCCAAGGGACAGGGACGGGAGATACGCAGTATTTT.

This chain joins TRBV5-5 and TRBJ2-2; 9 bases align to TRBD2. This CDR3 has 16 residues. Trimming took 2 bases from V and 0 from J; bases not matched to a gene: 2. Per germline, CDR1 SGHKS and CDR2 YYEKEE (reference sequence). This CDR3 is CASSFSGGANTGELFF. In DNA, the CDR3 is TGTGCCAGCAGCTTTAGCGGGGGCGCGAACACCGGGGAGCTGTTTTTT.

This chain uses TRBV9 with TRBJ2-2; D may be TRBD1 (5 bases). V lost 1 base and J 0 bases, leaving 7 bases between the germline ends. The CDR3 spans 15 residues. The germline CDR1 and CDR2 sequences are SGDLS and YYNGEE. CDR3 sequence reads: CASSVQGANTGELFF. CDR3 bases: TGTGCCAGCAGCGTACAGGGTGCGAACACCGGGGAGCTGTTTTTT.

This rearrangement joins TRBV27 to TRBJ2-1, with D possibly called TRBD1 or TRBD2 (5 bases each). V was clipped by 7 bases and J by 4 bases, with 17 bases between them. CDR1 and CDR2 from the germline V gene are MNHEY and SMNVEV (reference sequence). The CDR3 runs 15 residues. In DNA form, the CDR3 reads TGTGCCAGCAACCCCGAGGGGATAACATACAATGAGCAGTTCTTC. Its protein is CASNPEGITYNEQFF.

The chain employs TRBV23-1 and TRBJ2-1; 12 nucleotides agree with TRBD2. TRBV23-1 is filed as an ORF, its function uncertain. Unmatched junction bases numbered 2, after V lost 4 bases and J lost 4 bases. The CDR3 has 15 residues. The CDR3 reads CASSLGTSGYNEQFF. DNA of the CDR3: TGCGCCAGCAGTCTAGGGACTAGCGGGTACAATGAGCAGTTCTTC.

This clone was observed a few times. This chain joins TRBV19 and TRBJ2-3; D is possibly TRBD2 (5 bases). V lost 10 bases and J lost 4, with 15 bases in between. The germline V gene encodes CDR1 LNHDA and CDR2 SQIVND (reference sequence). This CDR3 has 13 residues. CDR3 sequence: CATGGWIADTQYF. In DNA form, the CDR3 reads TGTGCCACCGGCGGGTGGATAGCAGATACGCAGTATTTT.

The genes are TRBV28 and TRBJ2-7; D unresolved. There are 13 residues in the CDR3. Trimming took 2 bases from V and 6 from J, leaving 11 bases between them. Germline V gene lookup returns CDR1 MDHEN and CDR2 SYDVKM. The CDR3 DNA reads as TGTGCCAGCAGTTTAGGGTCCCAACCCGAGCAGTACTTC. It translates to CASSLGSQPEQYF.

The chain has TRBV28 and TRBJ1-1; 7 bases are a match to TRBD1. Germline CDR1 is MDHEN and CDR2 is SYDVKM. CDR3 length: 15 amino acids. The J segment lost 6 bases and the V segment lost 5 bases, leaving 12 bases of the junction unmatched. The CDR3 sequence: CASSPLTGILAEAFF. The CDR3, as DNA: TGTGCCAGCAGTCCCCTGACAGGGATTCTCGCTGAAGCTTTCTTT. The full variable domain, in which reference TRBV28 and TRBJ1-1 provide the parts outside the CDR3, is DVKVTQSSRYLVKRTGEKVFLECVQDMDHENMFWYRQDPGLGLRLIYFSYDVKMKEKGDIPEGYSVSREKKERFSLILESASTNQTSMYLCASSPLTGILAEAFFGQGTRLTVV.

The genes are TRBV5-1 and TRBJ2-2, with D perhaps given as TRBD1 or TRBD2 (5 bases each). This CDR3 region has 15 residues. Trimming removed 1 base at V and 4 bases at J, with 11 bases between. Germline loops: CDR1 SGHRS, CDR2 YFSETQ. DNA of the CDR3: TGCGCCAGCAGCTTGAGGGACGGACGCACCGGGGAGCTGTTTTTT. It specifies CASSLRDGRTGELFF.

The V call is TRBV28, the J call TRBJ2-2, with 8 bases fitting TRBD1. Trimming cost V 5 bases and J 4 bases; bases outside gene matches: 6. CDR1 is MDHEN and CDR2 is SYDVKM in the germline V gene. CDR3 length equals 15 residues. CDR3 bases: TGTGCCAGCAGTCCTCAGGGGGCGGGCACCGGGGAGCTGTTTTTT. Translated, it gives CASSPQGAGTGELFF.

This clone was detected once. V usage is TRBV5-1 and J usage is TRBJ2-3, with 8 bases fitting TRBD2. V gave up 3 bases and J gave up 2 bases; unmatched junction bases: 11. CDR1 is SGHRS, CDR2 YFSETQ, per germline. This CDR3 region has 17 residues. Here the CDR3 reads CASSWGVAGSTTDTQYF. The CDR3 DNA reads as TGCGCCAGCAGCTGGGGGGTAGCGGGGTCCACCACAGATACGCAGTATTTT.

This clone was found once. This chain links TRBV7-2 with TRBJ2-6; D not resolved. The germline CDR1 and CDR2 sequences are SGHTA and FQGNSA. The CDR3 covers 16 residues. V lost 3 bases and J lost 2, with 11 bases in between. CDR3 region: CASSFDTNTGANVLTF. The CDR3 nucleotides read TGTGCCAGCAGCTTCGATACAAATACTGGGGCCAACGTCCTGACTTTC. Full variable domain (remainder filled in from reference TRBV7-2 and TRBJ2-6): GAGVSQSPSNKVTEKGKDVELRCDPISGHTALYWYRQSLGQGLEFLIYFQGNSAPDKSGLPSDRFSAERTGGSVSTLTIQRTQQEDSAVYLCASSFDTNTGANVLTFGAGSRLTVL.

The CDR3 DNA reads as TGCGCCAGCAGCTTGTATAGCGGGAGAATCAACGAGCAGTACTTC. Amino acid sequence: CASSLYSGRINEQYF. The genes are TRBV5-1 and TRBJ2-5; 9 bases line up with TRBD2. The DNA end is a closer match to TRBJ2-7, so the J assignment may be wrong. This CDR3 contains 15 residues. The germline V gene encodes CDR1 SGHRS and CDR2 YFSETQ.

The chain links TRBV4-3 to TRBJ2-2, with D perhaps matching TRBD2 (6 bases). The CDR3 is made up of 17 amino acids. CDR1 is LGHNA and CDR2 is YSLEER in the germline V gene. V was pared by 1 base and J by 0 bases, with 12 bases between. CDR3 amino acids: CASSQGGVPTNTGELFF. The CDR3 DNA follows: TGCGCCAGCAGCCAAGGGGGGGTCCCCACGAACACCGGGGAGCTGTTTTTT.

The rearrangement links TRBV5-4 to TRBJ2-1, with D maybe TRBD2 (5 bases). CDR3 length equals 15 residues. Germline V gene data show CDR1 as SGHNT and CDR2 as YYREEE (reference sequence). The ends were cut back, 3 bases at V and 9 bases at J, with 19 bases in the middle. This chain's CDR3 is CASSSSRLGRGEQFF. CDR3 sequence (DNA): TGTGCCAGCAGCTCTTCTCGACTGGGTCGGGGTGAGCAGTTCTTC. Variable domain in full (rest from reference TRBV5-4 and TRBJ2-1): ETGVTQSPTHLIKTRGQQVTLRCSSQSGHNTVSWYQQALGQGPQFIFQYYREEENGRGNFPPRFSGLQFPNYSSELNVNALELDDSALYLCASSSSRLGRGEQFFGPGTRLTVL.

The chain combines TRBV7-6 with TRBJ1-1; 7 bases agree with TRBD1. The CDR3 extends over 16 amino acids. V trimming: 5 bases; J trimming: 4 bases; junction bases outside the gene matches: 13. CDR1 and CDR2 (germline): SGHVS, FNYEAQ. The CDR3 protein is CASSPPPTGIRTEAFF. The CDR3 bases are TGTGCCAGCAGCCCGCCCCCGACAGGGATTCGCACTGAAGCTTTCTTT.

The chain has TRBV19 and TRBJ2-5; D gene uncertain. The CDR3 totals 13 residues. Trimming stripped 5 bases from V and 0 bases from J, with 7 bases between. The germline CDR1 and CDR2 sequences are LNHDA and SQIVND (reference sequence). The CDR3 region is CASSRPDQETQYF. The CDR3 DNA sequence: TGTGCCAGTAGTCGGCCAGACCAAGAGACCCAGTACTTC.